The rows below give T cell receptor beta chains drawn from one sample of a study of human T cells and chemical hapten exposure. MiXCR, run by TCRdb on the RACE reads, gives a single entry per CDR3 protein. The sample has a few hundred thousand distinct CDR3 sequences, around 7.7% seen once. This material consisted of whole blood, taken in connection with sensitization to the hapten diphenylcyclopropenone (DPC). All receptors come from a man between 18 and 29 years old with alopecia areata. Some clones in this sample may be carry-over from other donors' samples. Each CDR3 is given with its conserved first and last residue. A D gene is named only where the DNA matches it firmly. Rows may omit the clone size; those that give it use once, few, many or a size class.

j_call	v_call	d_call	clone_size	cdr3_aa	cdr3_nt
TRBJ1-3	TRBV12-3/TRBV12-4	.	.	CASSPDPGRNTIYF	TGTGCCAGCAGTCCCGATCCGGGGCGAAACACCATATATTTT
TRBJ2-7	TRBV10-3	TRBD1	many	CANSAQGETYEQYF	TGTGCCAACAGCGCACAGGGGGAGACCTACGAGCAGTACTTC
TRBJ2-7	TRBV2	.	few	CASSEAQTGYYEQYF	TGTGCCAGCAGTGAAGCGCAGACGGGCTACTACGAGCAGTACTTC
TRBJ1-1	TRBV5-1	.	.	CASSTQPNPTEAFF	TGCGCCAGCAGCACCCAGCCTAACCCCACTGAAGCTTTCTTT
TRBJ1-1	TRBV18	.	.	CASSPSGIDTEAFF	TGTGCCAGCTCACCAAGTGGAATAGACACTGAAGCTTTCTTT
TRBJ2-2	TRBV18	.	.	CASSPHSTGELFF	TGTGCCAGCTCACCTCACAGTACCGGGGAGCTGTTTTTT
TRBJ1-2	TRBV4-3	.	many	CASSQDVNRAYGYTF	TGCGCCAGCAGCCAAGATGTAAACAGGGCCTATGGCTACACCTTC
TRBJ1-2	TRBV12-3/TRBV12-4	.	.	CASSHRALYGYTF	TGTGCCAGCAGTCACCGGGCCCTCTATGGCTACACCTTC
TRBJ2-4	TRBV28	.	many	CASSLLGVLDIQYF	TGTGCCAGCAGTTTATTGGGGGTCTTAGACATTCAGTACTTC
TRBJ1-2	TRBV28	.	many	CASSLMPGQSPYGYTF	TGTGCCAGCAGTTTAATGCCAGGGCAATCCCCTTATGGCTACACCTTC
TRBJ2-7	TRBV19	TRBD2	.	CASKRLAGSGEQYF	TGTGCCAGCAAACGACTAGCGGGGTCAGGCGAGCAGTACTTC
TRBJ2-2	TRBV6-6	.	many	CASRPRGGTGELFF	TGTGCCAGCAGGCCGAGGGGTGGCACCGGGGAGCTGTTTTTT
TRBJ1-3	TRBV7-2	TRBD1	many	CASSGQGPNSGNTIYF	TGTGCCAGCAGCGGACAGGGGCCCAACTCTGGAAACACCATATATTTT
TRBJ2-3	TRBV20-1	.	few	CSARGPRGRGDTQYF	TGCAGTGCTAGAGGACCCCGGGGCAGAGGGGATACGCAGTATTTT
TRBJ1-6	TRBV11-2	.	.	CASSLGRSGSYNSPLHF	TGTGCCAGCAGCTTAGGTAGGAGCGGCTCCTATAATTCACCCCTCCACTTT
TRBJ2-3	TRBV9	TRBD2	.	CASSASVRAGVEDTQYF	TGTGCCAGCAGCGCCTCCGTGCGGGCGGGGGTCGAAGATACGCAGTATTTT
TRBJ2-3	TRBV10-3	.	many	CAISETPPGRGTDTQYF	TGTGCCATCAGTGAGACGCCACCGGGGCGAGGCACAGATACGCAGTATTTT
TRBJ1-3	TRBV11-2	.	.	CASSSKGFGRIGNTIYF	TGTGCCAGCAGCTCCAAAGGTTTCGGTCGGATCGGAAACACCATATATTTT
TRBJ1-1	TRBV9	.	many	CASSVFPAFEAFF	TGTGCCAGCAGCGTATTCCCAGCTTTTGAAGCTTTCTTT
TRBJ2-1	TRBV18	TRBD2	.	CASSPPQRGRRYNEQFF	TGTGCCAGCTCACCACCGCAGCGGGGGAGGAGATACAATGAGCAGTTCTTC
TRBJ2-1	TRBV2	TRBD2	many	CASSPIAGAYNEQFF	TGTGCCAGCAGTCCGATAGCGGGGGCCTACAATGAGCAGTTCTTC
TRBJ1-2	TRBV7-2	.	.	CASSDTTRDGNYGYTF	TGTGCCAGCAGCGATACCACTAGGGACGGGAACTATGGCTACACCTTC
TRBJ2-3	TRBV10-3	.	.	CATSLDRSTDTQYF	TGTGCCACCTCGCTGGACAGATCCACAGATACGCAGTATTTT
TRBJ2-5	TRBV28	.	.	CASSLSVPALAQYF	TGTGCCAGCAGTTTAAGTGTCCCGGCTCTGGCCCAGTACTTC
TRBJ1-2	TRBV20-1	.	few	CSARDNRVLNYGYTF	TGCAGTGCTAGAGATAACAGGGTTTTGAACTATGGCTACACCTTC